This TCR beta chain was identified in a study of T cell clonotyping in hematopoietic cell transplantation. Study at large: Recipient samples before transplant were obtained post-cytoreduction.

Data came from immunoSEQ multiplex PCR; TCRdb stores just in-frame clones and leaves some out. The sample consists of tens of thousands of clones, almost 97% of them appearing once. Study results and caveats: Recipient TCR diversity dropped after transplant; expanded clonotypes rose from day 30 to 180. At the given depth, recipient repertoires were over 95% de novo clonotypes.

Trimming left V 0 bases short and J 5 bases short, with 11 bases between. From germline, CDR1 is SGHNT and CDR2 YYREEE (reference sequence). CDR3 length equals 14 residues. The time point: recipient sample about 28 days before transplant, after cytoreduction. Blood collection times were about day -28 and days 30, 100, 180 posttransplant. In the case of this clone: Its matching antigen is unknown.

The rearrangement joins TRBV5-4 to TRBJ2-5; TRBD1 or TRBD2 may be the D gene (5 bases each). The source was peripheral blood mononuclear cells, collected before stem cell transplant. The receptor was derived from a woman aged 45-60 years with acute myeloid leukemia. Some clones in this sample may be carry-over from other donors' samples. The chain's CDR3 is CASSLVGGGETQYF. The CDR3 coding sequence is TGTGCCAGCAGCTTGGTGGGTGGGGGTGAGACCCAGTACTTC.